This T cell receptor (beta chain) stems from a study of T cells in Graves' hyperthyroidism and ophthalmopathy. This clonotype occurred many times. RNA transcripts served as the template for amplifying TCR beta CDR3 regions. HTBI primers were used for first-round RT-PCR of the TCR CDR3. From the multiplex PCR reads, TCRdb called clonotypes with MiXCR, one entry per CDR3 protein. This table has fewer than 200,000 distinct CDR3 sequences, about 18% appearing once. CDR1 MNHEY and CDR2 SVGEGT come from the germline V gene. V was trimmed by 3 bases and J by 2 bases, leaving 11 bases between them. There are 15 residues in the CDR3.

The sequenced sample consisted of blood. The receptor was derived from a woman in her forties or fifties with Graves' hyperthyroidism. The chain links TRBV6-2 or TRBV6-3 to TRBJ1-5, with a weak D call TRBD1 (5 bases). The chain's CDR3 is CASSYTGLGNQPQHF. The DNA of the CDR3 is TGTGCCAGCAGTTATACAGGTCTCGGCAATCAGCCCCAGCATTTT.